This TCR beta chain emerged from a study of blood T cell repertoires in COVID-19. Study-level background: Samples representing acute and convalescent COVID-19 were sourced from the United States, Italy and Spain. Sources were T cells, B-cell-depleted T cells, or PBMCs; the material itself was cDNA or gDNA.

TCRdb's copy holds only in-frame clones and misses some; the assay was immunoSEQ multiplex PCR. The sample yields 140,000 or so clones, approximately 90% seen once. CDR1 and CDR2 from the germline V gene are LNHDA and SQIVND (reference sequence). The junction had 3 bases not matched to a gene; V was cut back by 10 bases and J by 4 bases. The CDR3 is made up of 12 amino acids. The Seattle patients, enrolled during active infection, were followed longitudinally. This receptor was obtained from a human donor with COVID-19, enrolled during active disease. The donor label of this sample is uncertain. The sample taken for sequencing was peripheral blood. This chain connects TRBV19 to TRBJ1-1; TRBD1 agrees at 10 bases. The CDR3 nucleotides read TGTGCCACCCGGACAGGGGGCACTGAAGCTTTCTTT. Translated, it gives CATRTGGTEAFF.